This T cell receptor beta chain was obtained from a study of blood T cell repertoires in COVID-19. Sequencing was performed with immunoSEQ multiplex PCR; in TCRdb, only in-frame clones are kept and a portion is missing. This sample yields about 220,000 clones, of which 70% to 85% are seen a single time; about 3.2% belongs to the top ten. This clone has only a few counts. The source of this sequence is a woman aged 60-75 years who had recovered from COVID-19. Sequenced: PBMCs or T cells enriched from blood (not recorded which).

CDR3: CASRLTVGNTIYF. The CDR3 nucleotides read TGTGCCAGCCGGTTGACAGTGGGAAACACCATATATTTT. V is TRBV11-1 and J is TRBJ1-3, with D possibly matching TRBD1 (5 bases). There are 13 residues in the CDR3. Germline loops: CDR1 SGHAT, CDR2 FQDESV (reference sequence). Trimming pared 8 bases from V and 4 bases from J, leaving 12 bases between.